A single sample gave rise to the 21 T cell receptor beta chains below, sequenced in a study of shared clonotypes between healthy human individuals. Data came from immunoSEQ multiplex PCR; TCRdb stores just in-frame clones and leaves some out. The data contain under 550,000 clones, 90% to 96% of them singletons. The source material was naive CD4+ T cells sorted from blood. Regarding subset: CD45RA+ positively selected. These receptors all come from a woman between 25 and 40 years old in good health.

The V gene is TRBV15, the J gene TRBJ2-7; 9 bases agree with TRBD2. Per germline, CDR1 LNHNV and CDR2 YYDKDF (reference sequence). Germline trimming cut 1 base from V and 3 bases from J; bases unmatched to any gene: 7. The CDR3 contains 16 residues. CDR3 sequence (DNA): TGTGCCACCAGCAGAGGACTAGCGGAGAGATACTACGAGCAGTACTTC. It encodes CATSRGLAERYYEQYF.

The genes are TRBV12-5 and TRBJ2-3; 9 nucleotides line up with TRBD2. The V gene end was trimmed by 7 bases and the J gene end by 8 bases; junction bases not matched to a gene: 7. Per germline, CDR1 LGHNT and CDR2 FRNRAP. CDR3 length: 13 residues. The CDR3 DNA reads as TGTGCTAGTGCCGCTAGCGGGATCTTTACGCAGTATTTT. It codes for CASAASGIFTQYF. The variable domain in full, completed from reference TRBV12-5 and TRBJ2-3, reads DARVTQTPRHKVTEMGQEVTMRCQPILGHNTVFWYRQTMMQGLELLAYFRNRAPLDDSGMPKDRFSAEMPDATLATLKIQPSEPRDSAVYFCASAASGIFTQYFGPGTRLTVL.

This chain connects TRBV18 to TRBJ2-5; D ambiguous. This CDR3 has 14 amino acids. Germline V gives CDR1 KGHSH, CDR2 LQKENI. V lost 3 bases and J lost 3, with 11 bases in between. The DNA for the CDR3 is TGTGCCAGCTCACCCACTTTGGGGAAAGAGACCCAGTACTTC. This gives the protein CASSPTLGKETQYF.

This clone has just one count. This rearrangement joins TRBV19 to TRBJ2-2; 9 positions match TRBD2. The CDR3 is made up of 15 amino acids. The germline V gene has CDR1 LNHDA and CDR2 SQIVND (reference sequence). The trim removed 4 bases at V and 6 bases at J, leaving 6 bases unmatched. CDR3 coding DNA: TGTGCCAGTAGTACAGCGGGAGGAATCGCCGGGGAGCTGTTTTTT. Translated, it gives CASSTAGGIAGELFF.

The V and J genes are TRBV28 and TRBJ1-5; D is unclear. The CDR3 extends over 12 amino acids. V was trimmed by 8 bases and J by 13 bases, leaving 18 bases between them. Germline V gene lookup returns CDR1 MDHEN and CDR2 SYDVKM. In DNA, the CDR3 is TGTGCCAGCCAATCTTCTTCGTGGGGACAGCATTTT. This gives the protein CASQSSSWGQHF.

The V call is TRBV6-5, the J call TRBJ2-1; D possibly uses TRBD1 or TRBD2 (5 bases each). The ends were cut back, 6 bases at V and 0 bases at J, with 12 bases in the middle. The CDR3 has 15 residues. Per the germline V gene, CDR1 is MNHEY and CDR2 is SVGAGI. The CDR3 spells CASRRDPSSYNEQFF. The CDR3 DNA reads TGTGCCAGCAGGAGGGACCCAAGCTCCTACAATGAGCAGTTCTTC.

V usage is TRBV7-5 and J usage is TRBJ2-7; the listed D gene, TRBD2, was not tested against the DNA. TRBV7-5 is designated a pseudogene. CDR3 length: 15 residues. The CDR3 region is CVRSHTSGSSYEQYF. CDR3 nucleotide sequence: TGTGTCAGAAGCCACACTAGCGGGAGCTCCTACGAGCAGTACTTC.

About this clone: This sample also contains other DNA sequences that code for the same CDR3. The V and J genes are TRBV28 and TRBJ1-1, with 9 bases fitting TRBD1. Germline V CDR1 and CDR2: MDHEN, SYDVKM. This CDR3 contains 15 residues. Unmatched junction bases numbered 4, after V lost 4 bases and J lost 1 base. This CDR3 is CASSSPGQGNTEAFF. The CDR3 DNA is TGTGCCAGCAGTTCCCCGGGACAGGGGAACACTGAAGCTTTCTTT.

The gene calls are TRBV27 and TRBJ2-3; 8 bases match TRBD1. CDR1 and CDR2 (germline): MNHEY, SMNVEV (reference sequence). The CDR3 has 15 residues. The V and J ends lost 5 bases and 7 bases, in that order; junction bases with no gene match: 11. CDR3 amino acids: CASSPPGQGANTQYF. In DNA form, the CDR3 reads TGTGCCAGCAGTCCGCCGGGGCAGGGGGCGAATACGCAGTATTTT.

The chain employs TRBV5-6 and TRBJ2-3, with D unclear. CDR1 and CDR2 from the germline V gene are SGHDT and YYEEEE. The CDR3 is 13 amino acids. V was trimmed by 4 bases and J by 2 bases, leaving 8 bases between them. The CDR3 loop is CASSAPNTDTQYF. CDR3 coding DNA: TGTGCCAGCAGCGCCCCAAACACAGATACGCAGTATTTT.

The V and J genes are TRBV5-4 and TRBJ2-3; TRBD1 is a possible D gene (6 bases). The CDR3 has 16 amino acids. V was pared by 4 bases and J by 0 bases, with 15 bases between. Germline V gene sequence: CDR1 SGHNT, CDR2 YYREEE (reference sequence). In DNA, the CDR3 is TGTGCCAGCAGCCCACGGACAGATCCTAGCACAGATACGCAGTATTTT. This encodes CASSPRTDPSTDTQYF.

V and J are TRBV5-1 and TRBJ2-3; 7 positions agree with TRBD2. Germline CDR1 and CDR2: SGHRS and YFSETQ. J gave up 2 bases and V 3 bases, and 6 bases lay outside the gene matches. The CDR3 is 15 amino acids. CDR3 nucleotides: TGCGCCAGCAGCTCAGCGGGGCTATTCACAGATACGCAGTATTTT. Its protein product is CASSSAGLFTDTQYF.

The rearrangement uses TRBV5-1 and TRBJ1-3, with D hard to call. Germline CDR1 is SGHRS and CDR2 is YFSETQ. The CDR3 is 16 amino acids. V lost 0 bases and J 0 bases, leaving 10 bases between the germline ends. The CDR3 is CASSLAGRVSGNTIYF. Here the CDR3 DNA reads TGCGCCAGCAGCTTGGCCGGACGGGTCTCTGGAAACACCATATATTTT.

V is TRBV18 and J is TRBJ1-1; 8 nucleotides match TRBD1. The CDR3 covers 16 residues. The V and J ends lost 3 bases and 1 base, in that order; junction bases with no gene match: 7. The germline CDR1 and CDR2 sequences are KGHSH and LQKENI. Here the CDR3 reads CASSPVLDRGNTEAFF. CDR3 bases: TGTGCCAGCTCACCGGTCCTTGACAGGGGGAACACTGAAGCTTTCTTT. Looking up the rest from reference TRBV18 and TRBJ1-1 gives the full variable domain: NAGVMQNPRHLVRRRGQEARLRCSPMKGHSHVYWYRQLPEEGLKFMVYLQKENIIDESGMPKERFSAEFPKEGPSILRIQQVVRGDSAAYFCASSPVLDRGNTEAFFGQGTRLTVV.

This clone is a singleton in its sample. This chain connects TRBV6-5 to TRBJ2-5, with D perhaps assigned TRBD1 or TRBD2 (5 bases each). Germline values: CDR1 MNHEY, CDR2 SVGAGI. This CDR3 contains 13 residues. The germline V and J ends were trimmed by 5 bases and 11 bases, with 18 bases remaining between them. CDR3 DNA sequence: TGTGCCAGCAGTCCAGGGCTCCCCTGGGAGCAGTACTTC. It encodes CASSPGLPWEQYF.

The V gene is TRBV5-1, the J gene TRBJ2-6; maybe TRBD2 (5 bases). This CDR3 spans 17 amino acids. Germline V gives CDR1 SGHRS, CDR2 YFSETQ. V lost 2 bases to trimming and J lost 1 base, with 13 bases between them. Here the CDR3 DNA reads TGCGCCAGCAGCTTTAATATCGGGGAATCTGGGGCCAACGTCCTGACTTTC. It encodes CASSFNIGESGANVLTF.

CDR3 DNA: TGTGCCAGCAGCTTAGGACAGGGGCATTACAATGAGCAGTTCTTC. Amino acids: CASSLGQGHYNEQFF. This chain uses TRBV11-3 with TRBJ2-1, with 8 bases fitting TRBD1. Trimming removed 1 base from V and 4 bases from J; junction bases left unmatched: 3. Germline assignment: CDR1 SGHNT and CDR2 YENEEA. The CDR3 contains 15 residues.

This chain connects TRBV5-1 to TRBJ2-1, with 7 bases aligning to TRBD2. Germline V gives CDR1 SGHRS, CDR2 YFSETQ. The CDR3 covers 15 residues. The V gene end was trimmed by 0 bases and the J gene end by 7 bases; junction bases not matched to a gene: 7. DNA of the CDR3: TGCGCCAGCAGCTTGGCTGCGGGAGTATCGAATGAGCAGTTCTTC. This sequence encodes CASSLAAGVSNEQFF.

The CDR3 coding sequence is TGCGCCAGCAGCTTGGGAAGTAGCGGGAGTTCTCGGGAGCAGTTCTTC. Protein sequence: CASSLGSSGSSREQFF. The J gene is TRBJ2-1, the V gene TRBV5-1; 9 bases map to TRBD2. Germline V lookup: CDR1 SGHRS, CDR2 YFSETQ. Germline trimming cut 0 bases from V and 10 bases from J; bases unmatched to any gene: 11. The CDR3 sequence is 16 residues long.

The chain couples TRBV9 to TRBJ1-3; D gene uncertain. CDR1 and CDR2 from the germline V gene are SGDLS and YYNGEE. The V gene lost 5 bases and the J gene lost 0 bases, with 15 bases spanning the gap. This CDR3 spans 16 amino acids. The CDR3 DNA reads as TGTGCCAGCAGTACCTGGACGGGCAGCTCTGGAAACACCATATATTTT. Its translation: CASSTWTGSSGNTIYF.

This chain uses TRBV28 with TRBJ2-2, with TRBD2 matching over 8 bases. Looked up from germline, CDR1 is MDHEN and CDR2 is SYDVKM. The V gene end was trimmed by 4 bases and the J gene end by 7 bases; junction bases not matched to a gene: 8. The CDR3 is 15 residues long. CDR3 residues: CASSSPARGGGELFF. The CDR3 DNA follows: TGTGCCAGCAGTTCCCCGGCCCGGGGGGGCGGGGAGCTGTTTTTT.